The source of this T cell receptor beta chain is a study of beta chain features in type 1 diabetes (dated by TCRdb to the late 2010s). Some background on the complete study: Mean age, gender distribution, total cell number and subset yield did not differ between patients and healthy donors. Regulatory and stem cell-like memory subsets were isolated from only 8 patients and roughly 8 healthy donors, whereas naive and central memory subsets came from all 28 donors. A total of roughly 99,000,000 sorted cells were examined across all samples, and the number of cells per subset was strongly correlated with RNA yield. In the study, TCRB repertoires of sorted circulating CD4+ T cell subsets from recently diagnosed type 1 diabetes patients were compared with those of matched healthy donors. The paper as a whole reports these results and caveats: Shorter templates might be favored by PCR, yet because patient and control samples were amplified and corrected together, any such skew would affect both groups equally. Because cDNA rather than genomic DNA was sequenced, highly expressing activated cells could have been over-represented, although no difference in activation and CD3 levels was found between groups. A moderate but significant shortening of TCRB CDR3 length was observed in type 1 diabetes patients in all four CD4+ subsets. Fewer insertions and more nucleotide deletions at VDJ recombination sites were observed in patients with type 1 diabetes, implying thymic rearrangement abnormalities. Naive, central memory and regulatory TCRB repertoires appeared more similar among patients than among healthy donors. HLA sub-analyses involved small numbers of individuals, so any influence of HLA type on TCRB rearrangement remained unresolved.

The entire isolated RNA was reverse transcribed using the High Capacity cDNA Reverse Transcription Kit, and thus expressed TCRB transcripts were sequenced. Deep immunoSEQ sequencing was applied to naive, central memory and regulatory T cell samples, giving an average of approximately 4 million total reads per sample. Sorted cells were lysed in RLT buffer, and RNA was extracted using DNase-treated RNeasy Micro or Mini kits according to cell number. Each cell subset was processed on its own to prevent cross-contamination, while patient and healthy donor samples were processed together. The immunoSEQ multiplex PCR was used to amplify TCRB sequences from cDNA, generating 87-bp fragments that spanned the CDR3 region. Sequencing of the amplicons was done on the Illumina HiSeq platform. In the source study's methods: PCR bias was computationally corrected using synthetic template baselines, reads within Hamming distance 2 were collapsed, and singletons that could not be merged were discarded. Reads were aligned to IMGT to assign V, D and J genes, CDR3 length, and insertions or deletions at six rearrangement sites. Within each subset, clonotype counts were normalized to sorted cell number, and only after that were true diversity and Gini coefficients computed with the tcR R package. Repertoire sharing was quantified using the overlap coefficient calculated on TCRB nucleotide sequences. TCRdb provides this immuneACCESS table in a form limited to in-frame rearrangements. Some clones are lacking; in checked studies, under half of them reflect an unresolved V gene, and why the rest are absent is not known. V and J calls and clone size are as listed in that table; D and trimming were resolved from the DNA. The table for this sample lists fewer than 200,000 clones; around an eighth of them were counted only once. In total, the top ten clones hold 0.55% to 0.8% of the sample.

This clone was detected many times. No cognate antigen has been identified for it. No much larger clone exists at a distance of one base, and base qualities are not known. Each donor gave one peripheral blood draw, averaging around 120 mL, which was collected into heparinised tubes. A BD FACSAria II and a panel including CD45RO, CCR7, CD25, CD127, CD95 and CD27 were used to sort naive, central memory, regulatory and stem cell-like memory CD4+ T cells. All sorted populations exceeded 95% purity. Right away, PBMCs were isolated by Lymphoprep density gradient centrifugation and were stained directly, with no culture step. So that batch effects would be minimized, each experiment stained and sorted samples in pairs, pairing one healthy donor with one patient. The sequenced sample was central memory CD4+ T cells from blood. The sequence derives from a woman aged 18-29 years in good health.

The sequenced DNA: TGTGCCAGCAGACCCGGGACAGGGCAAAACATTCAGTACTTC. This is translated as CASRPGTGQNIQYF. The chain joins TRBV7-9 to TRBJ2-4; a stretch of 9 junction bases matches TRBD1. The germline V gene (reference sequence) sets CDR1 to SEHNR and CDR2 to FQNEAQ. The CDR3 starts with the cysteine, ends with the phenylalanine, and has 14 residues. CDR3 DNA is the only sequence kept; it has 42 bases, read in frame from the first base. Trimmed from V: 6 bases; trimmed from J: 5 bases; junction bases lacking a gene match: 5.